Following are 2 T cell receptor beta chains from one sample sequenced in a study of cytomegalovirus exposure and HLA in healthy donors (dated by TCRdb to about 2017). Libraries came from the immunoSEQ multiplex PCR assay. TCRdb took over this immuneACCESS table, retaining in-frame rearrangements with V and J assigned. Such tables are incomplete; in checked studies, under half of the missing clones stem from an unresolved V gene, and the remainder is unexplained. The sample yields fewer than 150,000 clones; more than 70% were counted once. About 1.8% of the sample lies in the top ten. Input material: PBMCs. Source of these receptors: a man younger than 30 in good health and CMV-seronegative.

J is TRBJ2-1 and V is TRBV10-3; the match to TRBD2 covers 8 bases. Losses at the gene ends were 10 bases for V and 7 bases for J; bases not matched to a gene: 12. In germline, CDR1 is ENHRY, CDR2 SYGVKD. The length of the CDR3 is 14 residues. The CDR3: CATSAGAGFNEQFF. Written as DNA, the CDR3 is TGTGCCACGTCAGCGGGAGCCGGATTTAATGAGCAGTTCTTC.

V is TRBV10-3 and J is TRBJ1-1; 8 bases match TRBD1. The CDR3 sequence is 15 residues long. The germline V gene has CDR1 ENHRY and CDR2 SYGVKD. V gave up 6 bases and J gave up 3 bases; unmatched junction bases: 9. CDR3: CAIRGGTGKDTEAFF. CDR3 sequence (DNA): TGTGCCATCAGGGGTGGGACAGGCAAGGACACTGAAGCTTTCTTT.